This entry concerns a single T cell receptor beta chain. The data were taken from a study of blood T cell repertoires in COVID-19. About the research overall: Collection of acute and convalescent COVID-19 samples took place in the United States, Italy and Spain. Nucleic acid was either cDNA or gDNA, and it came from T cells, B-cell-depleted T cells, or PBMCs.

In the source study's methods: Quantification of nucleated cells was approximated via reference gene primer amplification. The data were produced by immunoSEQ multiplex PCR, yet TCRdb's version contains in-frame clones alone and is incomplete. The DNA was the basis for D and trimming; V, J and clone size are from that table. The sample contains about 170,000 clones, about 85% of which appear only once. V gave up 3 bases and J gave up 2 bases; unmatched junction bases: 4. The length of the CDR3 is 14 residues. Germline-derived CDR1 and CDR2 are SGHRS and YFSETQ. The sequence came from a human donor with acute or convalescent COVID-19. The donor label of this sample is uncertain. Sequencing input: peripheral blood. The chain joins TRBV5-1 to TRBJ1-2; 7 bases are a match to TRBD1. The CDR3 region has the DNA TGCGCCAGCAGCTCTTTGACAGGGAACTATGGCTACACCTTC. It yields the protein CASSSLTGNYGYTF.